This record looks at one T cell receptor (beta chain) sequence and its context. Its antigen is undetermined. Other DNA sequences in this sample translate to the same CDR3. Sorting gave populations that all exceeded 95% purity. With 3 bases removed from V and 2 bases from J, the gap between germline ends came to 10 bases. The CDR3 runs to 13 residues. Per germline, CDR1 SQVTM and CDR2 ANQGSEA. The source of the sample is a study of beta chain features in type 1 diabetes. General study results and limits: A moderate, significant TCRB CDR3 shortening appeared in type 1 diabetes across four CD4+ subsets.

All of the isolated RNA was reverse transcribed, so expressed TCRB transcripts were sequenced. The repertoire was sequenced with immunoSEQ multiplex PCR; TCRdb's copy has only in-frame clones and lacks some. Among around 300,000 clones listed, 14% to 15% were seen once. The sequence was collected from a man aged 18 to 30 with type 1 diabetes. Material: naive CD4+ T cells from blood. This chain uses TRBV29-1 with TRBJ1-1; weak D call: TRBD1 (5 bases). The CDR3 loop is CSVEGRVNTEAFF. The CDR3 bases are TGCAGCGTTGAGGGCAGGGTCAACACTGAAGCTTTCTTT.